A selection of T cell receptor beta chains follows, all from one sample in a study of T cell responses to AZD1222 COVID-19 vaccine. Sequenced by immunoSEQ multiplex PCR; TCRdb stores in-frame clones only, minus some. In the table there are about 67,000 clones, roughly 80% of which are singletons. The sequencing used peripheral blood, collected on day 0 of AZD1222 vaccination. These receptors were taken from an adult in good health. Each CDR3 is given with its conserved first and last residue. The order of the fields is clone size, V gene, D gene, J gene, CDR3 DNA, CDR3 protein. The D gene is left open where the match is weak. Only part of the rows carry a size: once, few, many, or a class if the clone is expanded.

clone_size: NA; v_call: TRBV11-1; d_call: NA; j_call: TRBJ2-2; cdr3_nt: TGTGCCAGCAGCTTCGATAGTGTCACCGGGGAGCTGTTTTTT; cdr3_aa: CASSFDSVTGELFF
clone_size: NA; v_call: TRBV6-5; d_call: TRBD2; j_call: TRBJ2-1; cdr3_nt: TGTGCCAGCACCCAGACTAGCGGGGGCCACAATGAGCAGTTCTTC; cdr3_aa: CASTQTSGGHNEQFF
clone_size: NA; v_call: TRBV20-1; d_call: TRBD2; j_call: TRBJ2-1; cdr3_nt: TGCAGTGGTGCGACTAGCCATGAGCAGTTCTTC; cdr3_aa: CSGATSHEQFF
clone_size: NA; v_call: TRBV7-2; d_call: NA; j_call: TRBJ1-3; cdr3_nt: TGTGCCAGCAGCTGGGAGGGCTCTGGAAACACCATATATTTT; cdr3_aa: CASSWEGSGNTIYF
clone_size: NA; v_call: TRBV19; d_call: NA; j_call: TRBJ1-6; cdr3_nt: TGTGCCAGTAGTATAACGAGACCAACGCGGAATTCACCCCTCCACTTT; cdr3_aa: CASSITRPTRNSPLHF
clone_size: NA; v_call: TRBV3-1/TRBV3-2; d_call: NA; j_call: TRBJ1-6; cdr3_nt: TGTGCCAGCAGCCAAGAGGGGTTTGGGAATTCACCCCTCCACTTT; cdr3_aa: CASSQEGFGNSPLHF
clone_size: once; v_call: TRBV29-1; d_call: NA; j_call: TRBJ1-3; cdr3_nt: TGCAGCGTTGACAGGCGTTGTATAGGAAACACCATATATTTT; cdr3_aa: CSVDRRCIGNTIYF
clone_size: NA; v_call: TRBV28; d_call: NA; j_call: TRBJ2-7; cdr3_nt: TGTGCCAGCAGTTTAGGGCTGGTTGGGGGGAACGAGCAGTACTTC; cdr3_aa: CASSLGLVGGNEQYF
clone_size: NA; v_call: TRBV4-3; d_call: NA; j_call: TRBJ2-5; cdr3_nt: TGCGCCAGCAGCCAAGGAACAGCTCGGGAGACCCAGTACTTC; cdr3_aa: CASSQGTARETQYF
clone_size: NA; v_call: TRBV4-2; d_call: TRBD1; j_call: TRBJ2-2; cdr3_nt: TGTGCCAGCAGCCCTGACAGGGGAACCGGGGAGCTGTTTTTT; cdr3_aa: CASSPDRGTGELFF
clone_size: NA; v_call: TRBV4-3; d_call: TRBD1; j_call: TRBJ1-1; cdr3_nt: TGCGCCAGCAGTTTAGACAGGGACACTGAAGCTTTCTTT; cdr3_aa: CASSLDRDTEAFF
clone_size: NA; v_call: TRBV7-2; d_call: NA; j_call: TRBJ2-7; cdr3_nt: TGTGCCAGCAGCCTTACAGGCTACGAGCAGTACTTC; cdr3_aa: CASSLTGYEQYF
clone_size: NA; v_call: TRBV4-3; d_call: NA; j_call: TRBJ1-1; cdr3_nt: TGCGCCAGCAGCCAAGATGGATACCTTGAAGCTTTCTTT; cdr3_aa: CASSQDGYLEAFF
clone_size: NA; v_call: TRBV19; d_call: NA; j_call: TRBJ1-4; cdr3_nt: TGTGCCAGTAGTATTTTCCAGGGGAATGAAAAACTGTTTTTT; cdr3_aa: CASSIFQGNEKLFF
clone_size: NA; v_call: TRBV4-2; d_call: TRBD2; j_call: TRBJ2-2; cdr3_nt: TGTGCCAGCAGCCAAGAAAAAAAGGCGGGAGACATCACCGGGGAGCTGTTTTTT; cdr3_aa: CASSQEKKAGDITGELFF
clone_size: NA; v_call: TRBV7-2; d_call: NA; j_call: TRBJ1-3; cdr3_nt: TGTGCCAGCAGCTTATCAGGGAGCTCTGGAAACACCATATATTTT; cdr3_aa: CASSLSGSSGNTIYF
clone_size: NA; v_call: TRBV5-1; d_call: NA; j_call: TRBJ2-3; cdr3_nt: TGCGCCAGCAGCTTCGAGGATACGCAGTATTTT; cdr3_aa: CASSFEDTQYF
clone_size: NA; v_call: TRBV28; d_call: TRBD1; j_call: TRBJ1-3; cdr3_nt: TGTGCCAGCACTCTCGGCGGCAGGGGGCTTGGAAACACCATATATTTT; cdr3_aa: CASTLGGRGLGNTIYF
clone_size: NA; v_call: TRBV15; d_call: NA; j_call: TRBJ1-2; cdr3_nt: TGTGCCACCAGCAGAGATTTGGGAGGGGTCTATGGCTACACCTTC; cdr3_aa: CATSRDLGGVYGYTF
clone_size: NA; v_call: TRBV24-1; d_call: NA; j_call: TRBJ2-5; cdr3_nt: TGTGCCACCAGTGATCATCCGTCGAGGACGATAGAGACCCAGTACTTC; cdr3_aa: CATSDHPSRTIETQYF